This note documents a single T cell receptor beta chain sequence. Germline trimming cut 6 bases from V and 2 bases from J; bases unmatched to any gene: 5. The CDR3 extends over 15 amino acids. CDR1 is MNHEY and CDR2 is SVGAGI in the germline V gene. This sample is part of a study of cytomegalovirus exposure and HLA in healthy donors. Assay used: immunoSEQ multiplex PCR; TCRdb lists only in-frame clones, some missing. The sample has 150,000 to 200,000 clones; roughly 84% are singletons. The chain has TRBV6-5 and TRBJ1-2, with 11 nucleotides matching TRBD1. Specimen: PBMCs. The receptor's source is a man between 18 and 29 years old in good health and CMV-seropositive. CDR3 in DNA: TGTGCCAGCAGCAGGGGGACAGGGGGAAACTATGGCTACACCTTC. Translated: CASSRGTGGNYGYTF.